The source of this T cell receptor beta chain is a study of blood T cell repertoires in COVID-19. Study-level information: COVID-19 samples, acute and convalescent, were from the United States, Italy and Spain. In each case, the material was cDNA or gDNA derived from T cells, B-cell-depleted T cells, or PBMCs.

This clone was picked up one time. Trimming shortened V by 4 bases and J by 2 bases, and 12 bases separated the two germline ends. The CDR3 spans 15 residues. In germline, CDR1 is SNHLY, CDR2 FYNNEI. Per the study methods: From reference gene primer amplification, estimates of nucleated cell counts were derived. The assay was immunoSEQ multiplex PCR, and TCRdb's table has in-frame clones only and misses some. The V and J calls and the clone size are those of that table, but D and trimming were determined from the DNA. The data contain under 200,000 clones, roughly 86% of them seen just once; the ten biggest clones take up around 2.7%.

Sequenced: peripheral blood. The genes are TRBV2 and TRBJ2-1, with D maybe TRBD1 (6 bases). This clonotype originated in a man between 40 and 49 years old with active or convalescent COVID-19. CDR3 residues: CASSGQAPPYNEQFF. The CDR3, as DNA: TGTGCCAGCAGTGGACAGGCTCCCCCCTACAATGAGCAGTTCTTC.